A single sample gave rise to the 26 T cell receptor beta chains below, sequenced in a study of long-term antiretroviral therapy in people with HIV. This was the immunoSEQ v3.0 assay at survey level. Assay: immunoSEQ multiplex PCR; the TCRdb copy retains only in-frame clones and omits some. The sample holds approximately 17,000 clones, approximately 90% seen once. Sequenced here: unsorted PBMCs, sampled 0.7 years before starting antiretroviral therapy. The receptor set was obtained from a man between 45 and 60 years old with HIV.

The chain carries TRBV5-1 and TRBJ2-5, with no clear D. The germline gives CDR1 SGHRS, CDR2 YFSETQ. The CDR3 has 13 amino acids. V lost 4 bases and J lost 5, with 12 bases in between. In DNA form, the CDR3 reads TGCGCCAGCAGCCCCTCGGTGGTGGAGACCCAGTACTTC. Protein sequence: CASSPSVVETQYF.

The chain carries TRBV5-6 and TRBJ2-6; 9 bases agree with TRBD1. Germline trimming cut 6 bases from V and 2 bases from J; bases unmatched to any gene: 3. This CDR3 spans 15 amino acids. Germline loops: CDR1 SGHDT, CDR2 YYEEEE. Written as DNA, the CDR3 is TGTGCCAGCACCAGACAGGGGGCTGGGGCCAACGTCCTGACTTTC. Its translation: CASTRQGAGANVLTF.

This chain joins TRBV18 and TRBJ2-7; D may be TRBD2 (5 bases). V dropped 3 bases and J dropped 4 bases, with 16 bases sitting between them. Germline V gene sequence: CDR1 KGHSH, CDR2 LQKENI. This CDR3 is 15 amino acids long. The CDR3 sequence is CASSPIEASGYEQYF. CDR3 bases: TGTGCCAGCTCACCGATCGAGGCCTCGGGGTACGAGCAGTACTTC.

The V gene is TRBV6-5, the J gene TRBJ1-1, with D possibly TRBD1 on 5 matching bases. CDR1 and CDR2 (germline): MNHEY, SVGAGI. The CDR3 contains 15 residues. V lost 0 bases to trimming and J lost 2 bases, with 10 bases between them. The CDR3 coding sequence is TGTGCCAGCAGTTACTCGGGGGTCGACAACACTGAAGCTTTCTTT. Its translation: CASSYSGVDNTEAFF.

V is TRBV5-1 and J is TRBJ2-7, with TRBD2 as a possible D gene (6 bases). There are 13 residues in the CDR3. Between the trimmed V and J ends, which lost 3 bases and 4 bases, there was a span of 11 bases. In germline, CDR1 is SGHRS, CDR2 YFSETQ. The DNA of the CDR3 is TGCGCCAGCAGCTCGGAGGGGTTGTACGAGCAGTACTTC. Residues: CASSSEGLYEQYF.

The chain's CDR3 is CASSLSWEAGTSGEEQFF. CDR3 nucleotide sequence: TGTGCCAGCAGCTTGTCGTGGGAAGCCGGGACCTCAGGAGAGGAGCAGTTCTTC. The chain employs TRBV5-4 and TRBJ2-1; D possibly uses TRBD1 or TRBD2 (5 bases each). This CDR3 is 18 amino acids long. V dropped 1 base and J dropped 10 bases, with 27 bases sitting between them. Germline V CDR1 and CDR2: SGHNT, YYREEE (reference sequence).

The gene calls are TRBV28 and TRBJ1-2; 8 positions agree with TRBD1. V shed 6 bases, J shed 4 bases, and the junction held 13 bases outside the gene matches. Germline CDR1 MDHEN, CDR2 SYDVKM. This CDR3 spans 16 amino acids. The CDR3 DNA sequence: TGTGCCAGCAGCTTGACTGACCTAGACAGGGGCTATGGCTACACCTTC. Amino acid sequence: CASSLTDLDRGYGYTF.

This sequence joins TRBV9 and TRBJ2-7; the match to TRBD2 covers 8 bases. CDR1 is SGDLS, CDR2 YYNGEE, per germline. This CDR3 spans 13 amino acids. The V segment lost 0 bases and the J segment 7 bases; nucleotides outside the gene matches: 3. CDR3 sequence reads: CASSVAGGPEQYF. In nucleotides, the CDR3 is TGTGCCAGCAGCGTAGCGGGAGGGCCTGAGCAGTACTTC.

The chain uses TRBV6-5 and TRBJ2-6; tentative D call: TRBD2 (6 bases). Looked up from germline, CDR1 is MNHEY and CDR2 is SVGAGI. The CDR3 sequence is 15 residues long. V dropped 6 bases and J dropped 2 bases, with 11 bases sitting between them. Here the CDR3 reads CASSPTSAGANVLTF. Here the CDR3 DNA reads TGTGCCAGCAGCCCGACTAGTGCTGGGGCCAACGTCCTGACTTTC.

The rearrangement uses TRBV9 and TRBJ1-6, with 7 bases that match TRBD1. Germline CDR1 SGDLS, CDR2 YYNGEE. The CDR3 has 17 amino acids. Losses at the gene ends were 4 bases for V and 6 bases for J; bases not matched to a gene: 13. CDR3 sequence reads: CASSPGLTGWRNSPLHF. The CDR3 nucleotides read TGTGCCAGCAGCCCAGGACTGACAGGGTGGCGTAATTCACCCCTCCACTTT.

This sequence joins TRBV29-1 and TRBJ2-3; 9 nucleotides align to TRBD1. Per the germline V gene, CDR1 is SQVTM and CDR2 is ANQGSEA. The CDR3 totals 13 residues. The V and J ends lost 6 bases and 0 bases, in that order; junction bases with no gene match: 1. DNA for the CDR3: TGCAGCGTAGGACAGGGGAGCACAGATACGCAGTATTTT. Its translation: CSVGQGSTDTQYF.

The chain has TRBV15 and TRBJ1-5, with D possibly TRBD1 on 6 matching bases. This CDR3 spans 16 amino acids. Germline V CDR1 and CDR2: LNHNV, YYDKDF (reference sequence). V dropped 2 bases and J dropped 0 bases, with 11 bases sitting between them. CDR3: CATSRFGQISNQPQHF. The CDR3, as DNA: TGTGCCACCAGCAGATTCGGACAGATTAGCAATCAGCCCCAGCATTTT.

In its sample, this clone was seen a few times. J is TRBJ2-5 and V is TRBV13; D is possibly TRBD2 (5 bases). Germline CDR1 reads PRHDT; CDR2 reads FYEKMQ (reference sequence). Trimming removed 4 bases at V and 4 bases at J, with 10 bases between. The CDR3 is 13 amino acids. DNA for the CDR3: TGTGCCAGCAGCTACCCGGGGAGAGAGACCCAGTACTTC. Its protein is CASSYPGRETQYF.

J is TRBJ2-1 and V is TRBV18; no clear D. Germline V gene lookup returns CDR1 KGHSH and CDR2 LQKENI. V lost 5 bases and J lost 6, with 8 bases in between. The CDR3 extends over 12 amino acids. The chain's CDR3 is CASSLGPNEQFF. The CDR3 DNA follows: TGTGCCAGCTCATTAGGCCCCAATGAGCAGTTCTTC.

This clone showed up just once. This rearrangement joins TRBV5-1 to TRBJ2-5, with D possibly matching TRBD2 (6 bases). Trimming left V 0 bases short and J 4 bases short, with 16 bases between. CDR1 is SGHRS, CDR2 YFSETQ, per germline. The CDR3 spans 16 residues. The CDR3 spells CASSLDPGLKRETQYF. CDR3 bases: TGCGCCAGCAGCTTGGATCCGGGACTCAAGCGAGAGACCCAGTACTTC.

J is TRBJ2-3 and V is TRBV5-1, with a weak D call TRBD2 (6 bases). The germline CDR1 and CDR2 sequences are SGHRS and YFSETQ. CDR3 size: 14 residues. V dropped 0 bases and J dropped 6 bases, with 11 bases sitting between them. CDR3 DNA: TGCGCCAGCAGCTTGGGCAGGGACTCCGATACGCAGTATTTT. Amino acid sequence: CASSLGRDSDTQYF.

The J gene is TRBJ2-1, the V gene TRBV5-1, with D tentatively TRBD2 (5 bases). CDR1 SGHRS and CDR2 YFSETQ come from the germline V gene. The CDR3 covers 15 residues. The V end lost 4 bases, the J end lost 4 bases, and 15 bases lay between the germline ends. The CDR3 region has the DNA TGCGCCAGCAGCAGCGGCGCGACAACATACAATGAGCAGTTCTTC. Translated, it gives CASSSGATTYNEQFF.

V gene TRBV7-2 combines with J gene TRBJ1-4, with D unresolved. Trimming left V 2 bases short and J 5 bases short, with 15 bases between. CDR3 length: 16 residues. The V gene's germline CDR1 is SGHTA and CDR2 FQGNSA. CDR3 in amino acids: CASSLYYRGGNEKLFF. The CDR3 nucleotides read TGTGCCAGCAGCTTATATTATCGGGGAGGGAATGAAAAACTGTTTTTT.

This chain links TRBV11-1 with TRBJ1-5; no reliable D call. The CDR3 length is 14 residues. Trimming cost V 1 base and J 7 bases, with 11 bases left between them. CDR1 and CDR2 from the germline V gene are SGHAT and FQDESV (reference sequence). CDR3: CASSLESLEQPQHF. CDR3 coding DNA: TGTGCCAGCAGCTTAGAGAGTTTAGAGCAGCCCCAGCATTTT.

This chain connects TRBV5-4 to TRBJ2-1; 11 bases line up with TRBD1. Germline loops: CDR1 SGHNT, CDR2 YYREEE (reference sequence). The V gene end was trimmed by 3 bases and the J gene end by 4 bases; junction bases not matched to a gene: 3. The CDR3 extends over 15 amino acids. The CDR3 DNA reads as TGTGCCAGCAGCTCCGGGACAGGGGGATACAATGAGCAGTTCTTC. This encodes CASSSGTGGYNEQFF.

The chain joins TRBV27 to TRBJ2-7; possible D gene TRBD2, 6 bases. Trimming pared 9 bases from V and 0 bases from J, leaving 18 bases between. Germline CDR1 is MNHEY and CDR2 is SMNVEV (reference sequence). The CDR3 consists of 15 residues. The CDR3 protein is CASRVFGGISYEQYF. The CDR3 nucleotides read TGTGCCAGTAGAGTTTTCGGGGGAATCTCCTACGAGCAGTACTTC.

The chain joins TRBV7-9 to TRBJ1-2; D uncertain. Trimming pared 2 bases from V and 0 bases from J, leaving 10 bases between. The CDR3 contains 15 residues. CDR1 and CDR2 (germline): SEHNR, FQNEAQ (reference sequence). CDR3 residues: CASSLLLLSNYGYTF. CDR3 DNA sequence: TGTGCCAGCAGCTTACTACTCCTCTCTAACTATGGCTACACCTTC.

This clone was observed a single time. The chain is built from TRBV7-9 and TRBJ1-2, with 9 bases matching TRBD1. CDR1 is SEHNR and CDR2 is FQNEAQ in the germline V gene (reference sequence). The CDR3 extends over 15 amino acids. J lost 4 bases, V lost 6 bases, and 9 bases had no gene match. The CDR3 bases are TGTGCCAGCAGTGCCCTGGACAGGGGCCCCTATGGCTACACCTTC. Its protein is CASSALDRGPYGYTF.

This chain uses TRBV5-4 with TRBJ2-3; 8 bases are a match to TRBD1. Germline trimming cut 4 bases from V and 1 base from J; bases unmatched to any gene: 8. This CDR3 has 16 amino acids. Germline values: CDR1 SGHNT, CDR2 YYREEE (reference sequence). Here the CDR3 reads CASSPDRAIRTDTQYF. The CDR3 nucleotides are TGTGCCAGCAGCCCGGACAGGGCCATCCGCACAGATACGCAGTATTTT.

This clone was seen a single time. This chain links TRBV28 with TRBJ1-4; 9 bases fit TRBD1. J was trimmed by 6 bases and V by 6 bases; bases with no gene match: 11. Germline V CDR1 and CDR2: MDHEN, SYDVKM. This CDR3 has 16 amino acids. In DNA, the CDR3 is TGTGCCAGCAGGGAGAGGGGGACAGGGCGTGATGAAAAACTGTTTTTT. As protein: CASRERGTGRDEKLFF.

In DNA form, the CDR3 reads TGTGCCAGCAGCCTCACGGACAGGGCTCCCACTGAAGCTTTCTTT. The encoded protein is CASSLTDRAPTEAFF. The V and J genes are TRBV11-1 and TRBJ1-1; 8 bases are shared with TRBD1. This CDR3 has 15 residues. Germline V gene lookup returns CDR1 SGHAT and CDR2 FQDESV (reference sequence). The ends lost 5 bases at V and 4 bases at J; junction bases unmatched: 9.